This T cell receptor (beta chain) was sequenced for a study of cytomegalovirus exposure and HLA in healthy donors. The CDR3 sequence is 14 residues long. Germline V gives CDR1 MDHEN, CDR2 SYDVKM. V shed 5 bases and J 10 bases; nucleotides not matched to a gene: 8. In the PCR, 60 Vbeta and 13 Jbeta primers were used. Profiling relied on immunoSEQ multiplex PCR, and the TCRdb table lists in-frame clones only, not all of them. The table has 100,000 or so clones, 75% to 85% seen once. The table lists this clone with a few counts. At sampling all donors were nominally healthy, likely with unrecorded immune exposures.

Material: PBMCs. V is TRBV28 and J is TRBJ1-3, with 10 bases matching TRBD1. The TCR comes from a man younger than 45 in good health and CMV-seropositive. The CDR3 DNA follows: TGTGCCAGCAGTCTCACCAGACAGGGGGCAACCATATATTTT. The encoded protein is CASSLTRQGATIYF.